This TCR beta chain was captured in a study of T-cell reconstitution after alpha-beta-depleted transplantation in children. This CDR3 is built from 11 residues. Germline CDR1 is SGHRS and CDR2 is YFSETQ. The germline V and J ends were trimmed by 4 bases and 7 bases, with 6 bases remaining between them. Unique molecular identifiers were built into the TCRbeta library. TCRdb reanalysed the PCR reads using MiXCR and keeps one entry per CDR3 protein. The data contain 190,000 or so distinct CDR3 sequences, more than 14% of them singletons. This clonotype was seen repeatedly, ten times or more. This TCR derives from a human donor who donated a stem cell graft to a child with acute lymphoblastic leukemia. The gene calls are TRBV5-1 and TRBJ2-1; D remains unclear. Specimen: PBMCs from the stem cell graft donor, collected from the stem cell graft. In DNA form, the CDR3 reads TGCGCCAGCAGCATGAGGAATGAGCAGTTCTTC. Translating gives CASSMRNEQFF.